One TCR beta chain is described in this entry. Its antigen is unknown. The data derive from a study of T cell responses to AZD1222 COVID-19 vaccine. This CDR3 has 15 residues. Germline CDR1 reads LGHDT; CDR2 reads YNNKEL (reference sequence). Losses at the gene ends were 2 bases for V and 9 bases for J; bases not matched to a gene: 7. General study results and limits: Spike-specific TCR breadth and depth went up after people got two AZD1222 doses.

Only in-frame clones appear in the TCRdb table, and some are missing; sequencing was by immunoSEQ multiplex PCR. The sample records about 100,000 clones, just under 90% being singletons. Sequences were derived from peripheral blood, sampled on day 0 of AZD1222 vaccination. The chain uses TRBV3-1 (or the pseudogene TRBV3-2) and TRBJ1-6; TRBD1 matches 7 bases. This TCR was recovered from an adult in good health. CDR3 coding DNA: TGTGCCAGCAGCCAATTAGGGGGCGCGGGTTCACCCCTCCACTTT. It specifies CASSQLGGAGSPLHF.